The 25 T cell receptor beta chains below all came from one sample that was sequenced in a study of OX40 agonist ivuxolimab in advanced cancers. The data were produced by immunoSEQ multiplex PCR, yet TCRdb's version contains in-frame clones alone and is incomplete. The table has 55,000 to 75,000 clones, 65% to 85% seen once. Sample: CD4+ or CD8+ T cells sorted from blood, taken in a trial of the OX40 agonist ivuxolimab. These receptors all come from an adult with an advanced solid tumor such as melanoma, head and neck, liver or kidney cancer.

This clone was counted once. The chain uses TRBV25-1 and TRBJ2-5; 12 nucleotides align to TRBD1. Germline assignment: CDR1 MGHDK and CDR2 SYGVNS. The CDR3 runs to 18 residues. Unmatched junction bases numbered 15, after V lost 6 bases and J lost 4 bases. The CDR3 nucleotides are TGTGCCAGCAGCCCGCTTCTTTACCGGGACAGGGGGCGAGAGACCCAGTACTTC. Translating it yields CASSPLLYRDRGRETQYF.

This clone was seen only a few times. J is TRBJ1-3 and V is TRBV10-2, with 10 nucleotides matching TRBD1. The germline gives CDR1 WSHSY, CDR2 SAAADI. The CDR3 contains 14 residues. Trimming at V came to 6 bases and at J to 2 bases, leaving 1 base not matched to a gene. CDR3 nucleotide sequence: TGCGCCAGCAGGGGGACAGGGGCTGGAAACACCATATATTTT. Residues: CASRGTGAGNTIYF.

The chain has TRBV7-2 and TRBJ2-3, with 7 positions matching TRBD1. The CDR3 has 15 amino acids. Germline loops: CDR1 SGHTA, CDR2 FQGNSA. V lost 3 bases and J lost 4; bases outside the gene matches: 7. The CDR3 region has the DNA TGTGCCAGCAGCTTGGCCTGGGACAGACCAGATACGCAGTATTTT. It codes for CASSLAWDRPDTQYF.

V usage is TRBV7-9 and J usage is TRBJ2-1; the D call may be TRBD1 or TRBD2 (5 bases each). The germline V gene encodes CDR1 SEHNR and CDR2 FQNEAQ (reference sequence). The ends were cut back, 3 bases at V and 4 bases at J, with 7 bases in the middle. CDR3 size: 13 residues. This CDR3 is CASSLWGYNEQFF. In DNA, the CDR3 is TGTGCCAGCAGCTTGTGGGGGTACAATGAGCAGTTCTTC.

The chain uses TRBV2 and TRBJ1-4; maybe TRBD1 (6 bases). The V end was cut by 6 bases, the J end by 8 bases, with 19 bases between. Germline V gene lookup returns CDR1 SNHLY and CDR2 FYNNEI. There are 15 residues in the CDR3. This CDR3 is CASSLRQGIGEKLFF. Written as DNA, the CDR3 is TGTGCCAGCAGCCTACGCCAGGGGATTGGCGAAAAACTGTTTTTT. Full variable domain (rest looked up from reference TRBV2 and TRBJ1-4): EPEVTQTPSHQVTQMGQEVILRCVPISNHLYFYWYRQILGQKVEFLVSFYNNEISEKSEIFDDQFSVERPDGSNFTLKIRSTKLEDSAMYFCASSLRQGIGEKLFFGSGTQLSVL.

J is TRBJ2-2 and V is TRBV5-1, with D uncertain. The CDR3 is 14 residues long. In germline, CDR1 is SGHRS, CDR2 YFSETQ. Deletions cut 4 bases from V and 4 bases from J, with 11 bases between. CDR3 loop: CASSPVEGTGELFF. The CDR3 coding sequence is TGCGCCAGCAGCCCCGTCGAAGGCACCGGGGAGCTGTTTTTT.

This chain connects TRBV27 to TRBJ2-3; either TRBD1 or TRBD2 may supply D (5 bases each). Germline V gene data show CDR1 as MNHEY and CDR2 as SMNVEV (reference sequence). The length of the CDR3 is 16 residues. V was cut by 2 bases and J by 0 bases, with 12 bases left in between. In DNA form, the CDR3 reads TGTGCCAGCAGTTTAGGTGGGGGTTTAAGCACAGATACGCAGTATTTT. Amino acid sequence: CASSLGGGLSTDTQYF.

The chain couples TRBV7-2 to TRBJ2-7, with unresolved D. Germline V lookup: CDR1 SGHTA, CDR2 FQGNSA. The V end lost 1 base, the J end lost 2 bases, and 9 bases lay between the germline ends. This CDR3 region has 14 residues. The DNA for the CDR3 is TGTGCCAGCAGCTTAGTCGCCGGAACCTACGAGCAGTACTTC. It yields the protein CASSLVAGTYEQYF.

The J gene is TRBJ1-5, the V gene TRBV15; TRBD1 is a possible D gene (5 bases). The CDR3 has 16 residues. Germline lookup yields CDR1 LNHNV and CDR2 YYDKDF (reference sequence). Trimming left V 0 bases short and J 6 bases short, with 15 bases between. CDR3 sequence: CATSREGRGSGQPQHF. CDR3 bases: TGTGCCACCAGCAGAGAAGGCCGGGGGTCCGGTCAGCCCCAGCATTTT.

The chain has TRBV7-2 and TRBJ2-1, with 7 bases lining up with TRBD2. With 5 bases clipped from V and 4 bases from J, the junction kept 5 bases outside the gene matches. Per the germline V gene, CDR1 is SGHTA and CDR2 is FQGNSA. The CDR3 has 14 amino acids. The CDR3: CASSPGGGYNEQFF. Written as DNA, the CDR3 is TGTGCCAGCAGCCCGGGGGGAGGTTACAATGAGCAGTTCTTC.

The V gene is TRBV19, the J gene TRBJ1-2; 7 bases align to TRBD1. Germline CDR1 LNHDA, CDR2 SQIVND (reference sequence). The V segment lost 6 bases and the J segment 4 bases; nucleotides outside the gene matches: 8. The CDR3 contains 14 residues. As DNA, the CDR3 is TGTGCCAGTAGCGGCAAGGGACAGACCTATGGCTACACCTTC. It codes for CASSGKGQTYGYTF.

The V gene is TRBV7-9, the J gene TRBJ1-4; 7 bases are a match to TRBD1. With V trimmed by 4 bases and J by 8 bases, 10 bases remained unmatched. CDR1 is SEHNR, CDR2 FQNEAQ, per germline (reference sequence). This CDR3 comprises 15 residues. As DNA, the CDR3 is TGTGCCAGCAGCTCAGCCGACAGGGCGGGGGAAAAACTGTTTTTT. As protein: CASSSADRAGEKLFF.

The V and J genes are TRBV7-9 and TRBJ2-2; D perhaps matches TRBD1 (6 bases). CDR1 and CDR2 from the germline V gene are SEHNR and FQNEAQ (reference sequence). Between the trimmed V and J ends, which lost 5 bases and 0 bases, there was a span of 13 bases. The CDR3 sequence is 16 residues long. The chain's CDR3 is CASSPLQGPNTGELFF. The CDR3 coding sequence is TGTGCCAGCAGCCCCCTTCAGGGGCCGAACACCGGGGAGCTGTTTTTT.

The chain is built from TRBV7-2 and TRBJ2-3; a possible D gene is TRBD1 (6 bases). The CDR3 sequence is 14 residues long. Germline V gene lookup returns CDR1 SGHTA and CDR2 FQGNSA. V was clipped by 0 bases and J by 4 bases, with 8 bases between them. CDR3 nucleotides: TGTGCCAGCAGCTTAGCTGGACAGCCAGATACGCAGTATTTT. Residues: CASSLAGQPDTQYF.

This sequence joins TRBV5-1 and TRBJ1-3; D might be TRBD1 (5 bases). The germline gives CDR1 SGHRS, CDR2 YFSETQ. The V and J ends lost 4 bases and 6 bases respectively, with 8 bases between them. The CDR3 runs 12 residues. The CDR3 is CASSKGENTIYF. As DNA, the CDR3 is TGCGCCAGCAGCAAAGGGGAAAACACCATATATTTT.

This clone was found a few times. This chain uses TRBV5-8 with TRBJ2-1, with a possible D match to TRBD2 (6 bases). V was pared by 4 bases and J by 9 bases, with 17 bases between. This CDR3 has 14 residues. The germline gives CDR1 SGHTS, CDR2 YDEGEE. The CDR3: CASSLGAPGSEQFF. The CDR3 DNA is TGTGCCAGCAGCCTCGGGGCTCCCGGGAGTGAGCAGTTCTTC.

In nucleotides, the CDR3 is TGTGCCAGCAGTGAACGGGACACCCAGCAGTATTTT. This encodes CASSERDTQQYF. This chain joins TRBV28 and TRBJ2-3, with D tentatively TRBD1 (6 bases). V was shortened by 5 bases and J by 11 bases, with 14 bases between the two germline ends. The germline gives CDR1 MDHEN, CDR2 SYDVKM. This CDR3 is built from 12 residues.

V gene TRBV27 combines with J gene TRBJ1-5; 9 bases are shared with TRBD1. Looked up from germline, CDR1 is MNHEY and CDR2 is SMNVEV (reference sequence). V shed 6 bases and J 0 bases; nucleotides not matched to a gene: 12. The CDR3 spans 18 residues. The CDR3 here is CASRGQGHLSYSNQPQHF. The CDR3 nucleotides read TGTGCCAGCAGGGGACAGGGACATCTTTCTTATAGCAATCAGCCCCAGCATTTT.

In DNA, the CDR3 is TGCAGCGTTGGTGAGGGCTCTGGAAACACCATATATTTT. This codes for CSVGEGSGNTIYF. The chain links TRBV29-1 to TRBJ1-3; D gene unclear. The CDR3 consists of 13 residues. V lost 4 bases and J lost 0, with 7 bases in between. Germline-derived CDR1 and CDR2 are SQVTM and ANQGSEA.

The chain carries TRBV7-2 and TRBJ1-2; 11 nucleotides align to TRBD1. The CDR3 runs to 16 residues. J was trimmed by 4 bases and V by 0 bases; bases with no gene match: 4. CDR1 and CDR2 from the germline V gene are SGHTA and FQGNSA. The CDR3 region has the DNA TGTGCCAGCAGCTTAGCGAGTGGACAGGGGGCCTATGGCTACACCTTC. Translation: CASSLASGQGAYGYTF.

The chain carries TRBV30 and TRBJ2-1; the D is unclear. This CDR3 spans 13 amino acids. From germline, CDR1 is GTSNPN and CDR2 SVGIG (reference sequence). Trimming removed 1 base at V and 9 bases at J, with 13 bases between. CDR3 loop: CAWSEQGYGEQFF. DNA for the CDR3: TGTGCCTGGAGTGAACAAGGGTACGGTGAGCAGTTCTTC.

The chain uses TRBV10-3 and TRBJ2-5; either TRBD1 or TRBD2 may fit D (5 bases each). CDR1 ENHRY and CDR2 SYGVKD come from the germline V gene. CDR3 length: 13 residues. V lost 6 bases, J lost 2 bases, and 10 bases lay in between. The CDR3 loop is CAISRDAQETQYF. CDR3 sequence (DNA): TGTGCCATCAGCCGGGACGCACAAGAGACCCAGTACTTC.

The chain links TRBV7-2 to TRBJ2-1; 9 bases map to TRBD2. The V gene end was trimmed by 5 bases and the J gene end by 9 bases; junction bases not matched to a gene: 8. Per the germline V gene, CDR1 is SGHTA and CDR2 is FQGNSA. The CDR3 runs 14 residues. This CDR3 is CASSRPGTSPEQFF. The CDR3 bases are TGTGCCAGCAGCCGTCCCGGGACTAGCCCTGAGCAGTTCTTC.

The chain joins TRBV6-5 to TRBJ2-3; D unresolved. This CDR3 is 14 amino acids long. Trimming removed 6 bases at V and 4 bases at J, with 14 bases between. Germline V gene sequence: CDR1 MNHEY, CDR2 SVGAGI. The CDR3 bases are TGTGCCAGCAGCCTGAACCGGGCCCCAGATACGCAGTATTTT. Amino acid sequence: CASSLNRAPDTQYF.

The J gene is TRBJ1-5, the V gene TRBV15, with TRBD1 matching over 7 bases. CDR1 LNHNV and CDR2 YYDKDF come from the germline V gene (reference sequence). CDR3 length: 14 residues. The V segment lost 2 bases and the J segment 8 bases; nucleotides outside the gene matches: 6. The CDR3 DNA follows: TGTGCCACCAGCAGAAAGGGGGCGGGTGAGCCCCAGCATTTT. It codes for CATSRKGAGEPQHF.